This TCR beta chain was sequenced for a study of monozygotic twins with cystic fibrosis. The overall study: With about 15 PCR cycles, barcoded libraries came from roughly 2.9 micrograms of fragmented DNA.

V was pared by 1 base and J by 6 bases, with 9 bases between. The CDR3 spans 13 residues. The germline V gene encodes CDR1 MGHDK and CDR2 SYGVNS. This table comes from immunoSEQ multiplex PCR, and its TCRdb copy is limited to in-frame clones, with some not included. The sample records tens of thousands of clones, about 80% being singletons. Whole-study findings and limits: Clonality was generally low (median roughly 0.0095), higher in the most severe patients. Monozygotic CF twin pairs shared significantly more nucleotide-identical clonotypes than unrelated CF individuals did. V usage most resembled the co-twin in 13 of 16 pairs.

In this sample, this clone turned up a few times. Its antigen is still unknown. Sequencing was carried out using blood. This sequence originates from a girl between 2 and 10 years old with cystic fibrosis. The J gene is TRBJ1-1, the V gene TRBV25-1; possible D gene TRBD1, 5 bases. The CDR3 region is CASSEWGDSEAFF. As DNA, the CDR3 is TGTGCCAGCAGTGAATGGGGGGATTCTGAAGCTTTCTTT. Complete variable domain (other parts from reference TRBV25-1 and TRBJ1-1): EADIYQTPRYLVIGTGKKITLECSQTMGHDKMYWYQQDPGMELHLIHYSYGVNSTEKGDLSSESTVSRIRTEHFPLTLESARPSHTSQYLCASSEWGDSEAFFGQGTRLTVV.